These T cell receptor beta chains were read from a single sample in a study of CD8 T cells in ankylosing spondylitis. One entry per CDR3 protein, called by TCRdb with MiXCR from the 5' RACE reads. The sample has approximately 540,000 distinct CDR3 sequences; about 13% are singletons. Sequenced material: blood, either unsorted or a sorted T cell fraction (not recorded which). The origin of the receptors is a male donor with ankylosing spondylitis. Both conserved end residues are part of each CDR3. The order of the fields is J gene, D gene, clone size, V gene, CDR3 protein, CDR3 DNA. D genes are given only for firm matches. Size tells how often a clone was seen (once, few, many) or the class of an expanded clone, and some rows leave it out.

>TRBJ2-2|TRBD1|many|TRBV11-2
CASRKDRGSGELFF
TGTGCCAGCAGGAAGGACAGGGGCTCCGGGGAGCTGTTTTTT
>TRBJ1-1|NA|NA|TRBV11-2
CASSLRAASGTKAFF
TGTGCCAGCAGCTTAAGGGCCGCATCGGGCACTAAAGCTTTCTTT
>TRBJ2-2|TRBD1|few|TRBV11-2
CASRHHRGMNTGELFF
TGTGCCAGCAGGCACCACAGGGGCATGAACACCGGGGAGCTGTTTTTT
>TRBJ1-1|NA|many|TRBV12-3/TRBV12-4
CASSFAGRAEAFF
TGTGCCAGCAGTTTCGCAGGACGGGCTGAAGCTTTCTTT
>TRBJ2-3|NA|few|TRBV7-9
CASSQDSYTDTQYF
TGTGCCAGCAGCCAGGACAGTTACACAGATACGCAGTATTTT
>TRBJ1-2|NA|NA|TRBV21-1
CASTTLDSWSTIGYTF
TGTGCCAGCACAACATTGGACAGTTGGAGTACTATTGGCTACACCTTC
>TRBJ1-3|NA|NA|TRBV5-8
CASSLSWSGNTIYF
TGTGCCAGCAGCTTATCTTGGTCTGGAAACACCATATATTTT
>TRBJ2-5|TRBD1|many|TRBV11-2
CASSLDQGAWETQYF
TGTGCCAGCAGCTTAGATCAGGGGGCGTGGGAGACCCAGTACTTC
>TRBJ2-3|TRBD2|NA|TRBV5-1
CASSLVSGSTTDTQYF
TGCGCCAGCAGCTTGGTTAGCGGGAGTACCACAGATACGCAGTATTTT
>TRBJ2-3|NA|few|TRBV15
CATSKGRSTDTQYF
TGTGCCACCAGCAAGGGCAGGAGCACAGATACGCAGTATTTT
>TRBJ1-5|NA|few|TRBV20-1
CSASPQSQGSQHF
TGCAGTGCTAGCCCTCAATCGCAGGGGTCCCAGCATTTT
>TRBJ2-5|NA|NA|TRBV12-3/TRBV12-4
CASSWEAETQYF
TGTGCCAGCAGTTGGGAAGCGGAGACCCAGTACTTC
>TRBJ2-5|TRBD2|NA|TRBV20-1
CSARASGSETQYF
TGCAGTGCTAGGGCTAGCGGGAGTGAGACCCAGTACTTC
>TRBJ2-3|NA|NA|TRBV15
CATSSDPYTDTQYF
TGTGCCACCTCCTCGGACCCTTACACAGATACGCAGTATTTT
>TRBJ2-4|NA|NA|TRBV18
CASSPPGTLAKNIQYF
TGTGCCAGCTCACCACCGGGGACACTAGCCAAAAACATTCAGTACTTC
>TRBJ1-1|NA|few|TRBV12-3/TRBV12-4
CASRDQDRMNTEAFF
TGTGCCAGCAGGGACCAGGACAGAATGAACACTGAAGCTTTCTTT
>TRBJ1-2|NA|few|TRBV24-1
CATSGDTYGYTF
TGTGCCACCAGTGGGGACACATATGGCTACACCTTC
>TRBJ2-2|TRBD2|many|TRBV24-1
CATSYVAGGSTGELFF
TGTGCCACCAGCTATGTAGCGGGAGGGTCCACCGGGGAGCTGTTTTTT
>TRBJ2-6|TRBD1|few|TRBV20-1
CSAGQGTAGANVLTF
TGCAGTGCTGGACAGGGAACAGCTGGGGCCAACGTCCTGACTTTC
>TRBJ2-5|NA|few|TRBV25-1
CASSEYMGSGGETQYF
TGTGCCAGCAGTGAATATATGGGGAGTGGGGGGGAGACCCAGTACTTC
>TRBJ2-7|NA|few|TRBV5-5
CASSLDGLGNEQYF
TGTGCCAGCAGCTTGGATGGGTTAGGCAACGAGCAGTACTTC
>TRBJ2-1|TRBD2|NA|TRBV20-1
CSAPGLAGGLGEQFF
TGCAGTGCCCCAGGACTAGCGGGAGGGTTGGGTGAGCAGTTCTTC
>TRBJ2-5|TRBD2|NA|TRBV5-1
CASSVDRRRGRGLETQYF
TGCGCCAGCAGCGTGGACCGACGGCGCGGGAGGGGTCTGGAGACCCAGTACTTC
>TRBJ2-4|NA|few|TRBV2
CASTGPGKNIQYF
TGTGCCAGCACCGGACCAGGGAAAAACATTCAGTACTTC
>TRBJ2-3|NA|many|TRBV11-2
CASSPRVRDTQYF
TGTGCCAGCAGCCCCCGGGTTAGAGATACGCAGTATTTT
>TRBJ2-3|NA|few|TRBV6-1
CASSEFYYGDTQYF
TGTGCCAGCAGTGAATTCTATTACGGGGATACGCAGTATTTT
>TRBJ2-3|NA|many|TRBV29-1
CSVEGYEADTQYF
TGCAGCGTTGAAGGTTACGAAGCAGATACGCAGTATTTT
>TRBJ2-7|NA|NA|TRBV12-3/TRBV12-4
CASRSGLGYEQYF
TGTGCCAGCAGGTCGGGACTTGGGTACGAGCAGTACTTC
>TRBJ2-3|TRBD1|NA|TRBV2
CASSEALGTDGSDTQYF
TGTGCCAGCAGTGAAGCGCTTGGGACAGATGGATCCGATACGCAGTATTTT
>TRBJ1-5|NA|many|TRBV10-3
CAISPERRNQPQHF
TGTGCCATCAGTCCCGAACGACGGAATCAGCCCCAGCATTTT
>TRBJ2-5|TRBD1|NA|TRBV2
CASSEWTGQETQYF
TGTGCCAGCAGTGAGTGGACAGGGCAAGAGACCCAGTACTTC
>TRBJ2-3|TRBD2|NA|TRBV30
CAWNAGVPDTQYF
TGTGCCTGGAACGCGGGAGTACCAGATACGCAGTATTTT
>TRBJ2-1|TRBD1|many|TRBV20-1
CSAMGAGQGEQFF
TGCAGTGCTATGGGGGCCGGACAGGGTGAGCAGTTCTTC
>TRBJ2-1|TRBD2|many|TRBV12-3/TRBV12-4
CASSLRLAVLNEQFF
TGTGCCAGCAGTTTAAGACTAGCGGTACTCAATGAGCAGTTCTTC
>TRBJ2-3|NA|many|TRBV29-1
CSVEESGTDTQYF
TGCAGCGTTGAAGAGAGCGGCACAGATACGCAGTATTTT
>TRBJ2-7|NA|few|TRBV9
CASSVEDSYEQYF
TGTGCCAGCAGCGTAGAGGATTCCTACGAGCAGTACTTC
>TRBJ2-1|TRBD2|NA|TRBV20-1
CSALRTSRNEQFF
TGCAGTGCCCTACGGACTAGTCGCAATGAGCAGTTCTTC
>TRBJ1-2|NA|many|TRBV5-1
CASSLGGNYGYTF
TGCGCCAGCAGCCTCGGGGGTAACTATGGCTACACCTTC
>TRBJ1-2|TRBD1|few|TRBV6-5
CASISTGAYGYTF
TGTGCCAGCATTTCCACAGGGGCCTATGGCTACACCTTC